The 26 T cell receptor beta chains listed next were all sequenced from one sample in a study of Ad26.COV2.S vaccination and SARS-CoV-2 variants. TCRdb's copy holds only in-frame clones and misses some; the assay was immunoSEQ multiplex PCR. The sample has around 420,000 clones, 88% seen once; the top ten hold less than 4.5%. The treatment is: around 19 received Ad26.COV2.S at low or high dose, single or two shots; roughly five received placebo; per-sample allocation not given. Sampling took place 63 days after the first vaccine or placebo injection. The material was peripheral blood, obtained in a trial of Ad26.COV2.S vaccine versus placebo. These receptors were obtained from a person aged 18 to 59 who received the Ad26.COV2.S COVID-19 vaccine or a placebo.

The V and J genes are TRBV5-6 and TRBJ1-6, with 11 positions matching TRBD1. The CDR3 loop spans 17 amino acids. The germline gives CDR1 SGHDT, CDR2 YYEEEE. Losses at the gene ends were 6 bases for V and 6 bases for J; bases not matched to a gene: 11. In DNA form, the CDR3 reads TGTGCCAGCACCACCCGGGACAGGGGGTTGGGTAATTCACCCCTCCACTTT. Translated: CASTTRDRGLGNSPLHF.

The chain has TRBV28 and TRBJ2-7, with a weak D call TRBD1 (6 bases). CDR1 and CDR2 (germline): MDHEN, SYDVKM. Deletions cut 7 bases from V and 1 base from J, with 11 bases between. The CDR3 sequence is 13 residues long. In DNA form, the CDR3 reads TGTGCCAGCAAGGGGGACACTTCCTACGAGCAGTACTTC. It translates to CASKGDTSYEQYF. Based on the CDR3 plus reference TRBV28 and TRBJ2-7, the full variable domain is DVKVTQSSRYLVKRTGEKVFLECVQDMDHENMFWYRQDPGLGLRLIYFSYDVKMKEKGDIPEGYSVSREKKERFSLILESASTNQTSMYLCASKGDTSYEQYFGPGTRLTVT.

The chain joins TRBV2 to TRBJ2-7, with TRBD1 matching over 8 bases. The CDR3 is 14 amino acids. V lost 6 bases and J lost 3; bases outside the gene matches: 7. Germline loops: CDR1 SNHLY, CDR2 FYNNEI. The CDR3 nucleotides read TGTGCCAGCAGATCGCAACAGGGGGGCTACGAGCAGTACTTC. This sequence encodes CASRSQQGGYEQYF.

The chain has TRBV25-1 and TRBJ2-7; 9 bases match TRBD1. CDR1 is MGHDK and CDR2 is SYGVNS in the germline V gene. CDR3 length: 16 residues. V lost 1 base and J lost 0; bases outside the gene matches: 4. CDR3 DNA sequence: TGTGCCAGCAGTGAATTCGGGACAGGGATCTCCTACGAGCAGTACTTC. It is translated as CASSEFGTGISYEQYF.

V is TRBV2 and J is TRBJ2-5; tentatively, D is TRBD1 or TRBD2 (5 bases each). Trimming removed 0 bases from V and 7 bases from J, with 18 bases in between. There are 16 residues in the CDR3. Germline-derived CDR1 and CDR2 are SNHLY and FYNNEI. The CDR3 nucleotides read TGTGCCAGCAGTGAAGCGCTTCGGGGCTCGGGCGGGACCCAGTACTTC. It specifies CASSEALRGSGGTQYF.

J is TRBJ1-4 and V is TRBV6-5; D remains ambiguous. Germline CDR1 MNHEY, CDR2 SVGAGI. V was clipped by 5 bases and J by 7 bases, with 11 bases between them. The CDR3 runs 13 residues. The CDR3 coding sequence is TGTGCCAGCAGTCCACGGAAAGTTGAAAAACTGTTTTTT. Protein: CASSPRKVEKLFF.

This chain joins TRBV5-6 and TRBJ2-7; D gene uncertain. The germline V and J ends were trimmed by 4 bases and 6 bases, with 11 bases remaining between them. There are 12 residues in the CDR3. Germline CDR1 and CDR2: SGHDT and YYEEEE. CDR3 amino acids: CASSDVGFEQYF. The DNA for the CDR3 is TGTGCCAGCAGCGACGTTGGTTTCGAGCAGTACTTC. Together with reference TRBV5-6 and TRBJ2-7, the CDR3 gives the full variable domain: DAGVTQSPTHLIKTRGQQVTLRCSPKSGHDTVSWYQQALGQGPQFIFQYYEEEERQRGNFPDRFSGHQFPNYSSELNVNALLLGDSALYLCASSDVGFEQYFGPGTRLTVT.

In DNA form, the CDR3 reads TGTGCCCCCCTGGAGGCCTATGGCTACACCTTC. Its translation: CAPLEAYGYTF. The chain links TRBV3-1 (or the pseudogene TRBV3-2) to TRBJ1-2, with D uncertain. The CDR3 length is 11 residues. CDR1 LGHDT and CDR2 YNNKEL come from the germline V gene (reference sequence). V lost 11 bases and J 4 bases, leaving 11 bases between the germline ends.

Of note for this clone: Germline is not matched at one junction end, which may reflect a read error. CDR3 region: CASSPDPWGTVF. For the CDR3, the DNA is TGTGCCAGTAGTCCCGATCCTTGGGGGACGGTTTTT. This chain uses TRBV19 with TRBJ1-4; D possibly corresponds to TRBD1 (5 bases). Germline CDR1 and CDR2: LNHDA and SQIVND (reference sequence). This CDR3 has 12 residues.

This sequence joins TRBV6-1 and TRBJ2-7, with 11 bases fitting TRBD2. Looked up from germline, CDR1 is MNHNS and CDR2 is SASEGT. V gave up 8 bases and J gave up 3 bases; unmatched junction bases: 9. CDR3 length: 15 residues. The CDR3 region is CASGSFLAGGYEQYF. Written as DNA, the CDR3 is TGTGCCAGCGGGAGCTTCCTAGCGGGGGGCTACGAGCAGTACTTC.

V is TRBV11-3 and J is TRBJ2-7; the D gene is possibly TRBD2 (5 bases). Trimming stripped 7 bases from V and 5 bases from J, with 18 bases between. This CDR3 region has 14 residues. Germline-derived CDR1 and CDR2 are SGHNT and YENEEA. As DNA, the CDR3 is TGTGCCAGCAACCGCCGGGGAGAATGGGACGAGCAGTACTTC. This translates into CASNRRGEWDEQYF.

The chain employs TRBV19 and TRBJ1-1, with a tentative D call TRBD1 (6 bases). The CDR3 runs to 15 residues. Trimming pared 1 base from V and 2 bases from J, leaving 11 bases between. Germline V gene sequence: CDR1 LNHDA, CDR2 SQIVND (reference sequence). CDR3 protein: CASSIGPGQNTEAFF. The CDR3 nucleotides read TGTGCCAGTAGTATAGGGCCGGGACAAAACACTGAAGCTTTCTTT.

This clone has more than one count but fewer than ten. This rearrangement joins TRBV11-2 to TRBJ1-5; D remains ambiguous. Deletions cut 1 base from V and 4 bases from J, with 5 bases between. Germline-derived CDR1 and CDR2 are SGHAT and FQNNGV. There are 13 residues in the CDR3. CDR3 nucleotides: TGTGCCAGCAGCTTAGCGCAGAATCAGCCCCAGCATTTT. It codes for CASSLAQNQPQHF.

The chain joins TRBV4-1 to TRBJ1-4; tentative D call: TRBD1 (6 bases). Trimming left V 4 bases short and J 0 bases short, with 12 bases between. The CDR3 spans 16 residues. Germline V gene data show CDR1 as MGHRA and CDR2 as YSYEKL. CDR3 sequence: CASSRTRTATNEKLFF. The CDR3 coding sequence is TGCGCCAGCAGCCGGACCAGGACAGCAACTAATGAAAAACTGTTTTTT.

V is TRBV18 and J is TRBJ2-3, with unresolved D. Per the germline V gene, CDR1 is KGHSH and CDR2 is LQKENI. This CDR3 is 11 amino acids long. The V and J ends lost 6 bases and 6 bases respectively, with 7 bases between them. CDR3 sequence (DNA): TGTGCCAGCTCTATCAGGGATACGCAGTATTTT. It encodes CASSIRDTQYF.

The chain recombines TRBV19 with TRBJ2-2; D might be TRBD2 (5 bases). V was shortened by 6 bases and J by 5 bases, with 7 bases between the two germline ends. CDR3 length equals 12 residues. CDR1 is LNHDA and CDR2 is SQIVND in the germline V gene (reference sequence). CDR3 sequence reads: CASSGETGELFF. The CDR3 region has the DNA TGTGCCAGTAGCGGGGAGACCGGGGAGCTGTTTTTT.

This clone was observed once. The chain employs TRBV3-1 (or the pseudogene TRBV3-2) and TRBJ2-3, with TRBD2 as a possible D gene (6 bases). The V gene lost 1 base and the J gene lost 2 bases, with 13 bases spanning the gap. The CDR3 extends over 16 amino acids. In germline, CDR1 is LGHDT, CDR2 YNNKEL (reference sequence). For the CDR3, the DNA is TGTGCCAGCAGCCAAGGCGTCGCGGGGTTCACAGATACGCAGTATTTT. As protein: CASSQGVAGFTDTQYF.

The chain employs TRBV12-5 and TRBJ2-3, with D hard to call. The CDR3 is 13 amino acids. The V gene's germline CDR1 is LGHNT and CDR2 FRNRAP. V was shortened by 3 bases and J by 1 base, with 5 bases between the two germline ends. CDR3: CASGFSGTDTQYF. DNA for the CDR3: TGTGCTAGTGGTTTTAGTGGCACAGATACGCAGTATTTT.

The chain is built from TRBV9 and TRBJ2-3; D unresolved. Trimming cost V 5 bases and J 2 bases, with 15 bases left between them. CDR1 SGDLS and CDR2 YYNGEE come from the germline V gene. This CDR3 has 15 amino acids. DNA for the CDR3: TGTGCCAGCAGTTCCCCCGGTGGCTCCACAGATACGCAGTATTTT. This encodes CASSSPGGSTDTQYF. The full variable domain, completed using reference TRBV9 and TRBJ2-3, is DSGVTQTPKHLITATGQRVTLRCSPRSGDLSVYWYQQSLDQGLQFLIQYYNGEERAKGNILERFSAQQFPDLHSELNLSSLELGDSALYFCASSSPGGSTDTQYFGPGTRLTVL.

This clone was observed a handful of times. The V call is TRBV10-3, the J call TRBJ2-7; weak D call: TRBD1 (5 bases). Trimming took off 0 bases at V and 5 bases at J, with 11 bases between the two ends. The CDR3 has 14 residues. The germline gives CDR1 ENHRY, CDR2 SYGVKD. The CDR3 loop reads CAISESGQGDEQYF. The CDR3 DNA sequence: TGTGCCATCAGTGAGTCGGGGCAGGGCGACGAGCAGTACTTC.

The chain combines TRBV6-5 with TRBJ1-6; D may be TRBD1 (6 bases). V lost 7 bases, J lost 8 bases, and 15 bases lay in between. CDR3 length equals 14 residues. Per the germline V gene, CDR1 is MNHEY and CDR2 is SVGAGI. CDR3 bases: TGTGCCAGCACCAAGAGGACAGTCGATTCACCCCTCCACTTT. Translating gives CASTKRTVDSPLHF.

The V gene is TRBV19, the J gene TRBJ1-3; 10 positions match TRBD1. The CDR3 is 19 residues long. CDR1 and CDR2 (germline): LNHDA, SQIVND (reference sequence). V shed 6 bases and J 3 bases; nucleotides not matched to a gene: 17. CDR3 nucleotide sequence: TGTGCCAGTAGCACCCCGACCCAGGACAGGGGGATTCTTGGAAACACCATATATTTT. This sequence encodes CASSTPTQDRGILGNTIYF. Full variable domain (remainder filled in from reference TRBV19 and TRBJ1-3): DGGITQSPKYLFRKEGQNVTLSCEQNLNHDAMYWYRQDPGQGLRLIYYSQIVNDFQKGDIAEGYSVSREKKESFPLTVTSAQKNPTAFYLCASSTPTQDRGILGNTIYFGEGSWLTVV.

This clone appeared a few times. The rearrangement links TRBV7-9 to TRBJ1-5; 7 bases match TRBD1. Germline CDR1 and CDR2: SEHNR and FQNEAQ (reference sequence). V dropped 6 bases and J dropped 3; count of bases not matched to a gene: 5. CDR3 length: 14 residues. The CDR3 sequence is CASRNEGANQPQHF. The CDR3 DNA is TGTGCCAGCAGGAATGAGGGGGCCAATCAGCCCCAGCATTTT. The full variable domain, rest sourced from reference TRBV7-9 and TRBJ1-5, is DTGVSQNPRHKITKRGQNVTFRCDPISEHNRLYWYRQTLGQGPEFLTYFQNEAQLEKSRLLSDRFSAERPKGSFSTLEIQRTEQGDSAMYLCASRNEGANQPQHFGDGTRLSIL.

The chain uses TRBV7-9 and TRBJ2-5; TRBD1 might be the D (7 bases). V was shortened by 1 base and J by 6 bases, with 12 bases between the two germline ends. The V gene's germline CDR1 is SEHNR and CDR2 FQNEAQ (reference sequence). This CDR3 spans 14 amino acids. CDR3 in amino acids: CASSLGGTAKTQYF. The CDR3 DNA reads TGTGCCAGCAGCTTAGGCGGGACAGCAAAGACCCAGTACTTC.

J is TRBJ1-5 and V is TRBV5-5, with D possibly being TRBD1 (6 bases). V shed 7 bases and J shed 2 bases, with 16 bases lying between them. CDR1 is SGHKS, CDR2 YYEKEE, per germline (reference sequence). CDR3 length: 15 residues. CDR3 DNA sequence: TGTGCCAGCTCGTGGGGGGCTGGTGGCAATCAGCCCCAGCATTTT. Translating it yields CASSWGAGGNQPQHF.

This clone came up once. This sequence joins TRBV29-1 and TRBJ2-7; 9 bases fit TRBD1. Unmatched junction bases numbered 10, after V lost 3 bases and J lost 7 bases. The germline V gene encodes CDR1 SQVTM and CDR2 ANQGSEA. The CDR3 covers 14 residues. This CDR3 reads CSVDLGTGSGEQYF. In nucleotides, the CDR3 is TGCAGCGTTGACCTTGGGACAGGGTCGGGTGAGCAGTACTTC.